Listed below are T cell receptor beta chains from one sample, sequenced in a study of T cells expressing NK-cell markers. Following a re-call of the 5' RACE reads, TCRdb has one entry per CDR3 protein and lacks DNA. Seen in this sample are about 550,000 distinct CDR3 sequences; the ten most common clones hold approximately 4%. The source material was blood T cells: a sorted CD56 or NKG2C T cell subset, CD4+ or CD8+ T cells, or bulk PBMC T cells (not recorded which). These receptor sequences come from a young man in good health. Both conserved end residues are part of each CDR3.

cdr3_length	j_call	v_call	cdr3_aa
15	TRBJ1-4	TRBV5-5	CASSLSHSTDEKLFF
12	TRBJ2-5	TRBV11-2	CATGQFQETQYF
14	TRBJ2-3	TRBV28	CASTPRGVSDTQYF
14	TRBJ2-7	TRBV6-5	CASSYGALAYEQYF
16	TRBJ2-1	TRBV11-2	CASSSPRLAGDNEQFF
15	TRBJ2-5	TRBV9	CASSTYAGTDETQYF
20	TRBJ2-4	TRBV6-2/TRBV6-3	CASRSTPGLAGQVKENIQYF
13	TRBJ2-7	TRBV20-1	CSVTDPRSYEQYF
16	TRBJ1-1	TRBV5-4	CASSLDRKGLNTEAFF
12	TRBJ2-1	TRBV2	CASSEGYNEQFF
21	TRBJ2-1	TRBV15	CATRGRSSTSGSRGSYNEQFF
13	TRBJ2-3	TRBV20-1	CSAGDGLADTQYF
12	TRBJ1-5	TRBV29-1	CSVGTANQPQHF
12	TRBJ1-1	TRBV15	CATSNPRSEAFF
13	TRBJ2-1	TRBV6-2/TRBV6-3	CASSYGAGIEQFF
16	TRBJ1-1	TRBV4-1	CASSLTMDTGNTEAFF
15	TRBJ2-1	TRBV28	CASSPVMFVRNEQFF
14	TRBJ1-4	TRBV6-1	CASSRQGLREKLFF
18	TRBJ2-3	TRBV10-3	CAIKGAGPRTWDTDTQYF
18	TRBJ2-5	TRBV20-1	CSARDLSIGSGIQETQYF
16	TRBJ2-7	TRBV10-3	CAISGQTSGRAWEQYF
17	TRBJ2-3	TRBV6-2/TRBV6-3	CASSYSFLAGAKDTQYF
18	TRBJ2-7	TRBV5-1	CASSLAVRGGTASYEQYF
15	TRBJ2-5	TRBV4-1	CASSQGLGPQETQYF
16	TRBJ1-1	TRBV12-3/TRBV12-4	CASSLAPGAGNTEAFF
12	TRBJ2-3	TRBV29-1	CSGAGSTDTQYF
16	TRBJ2-6	TRBV7-9	CASSLSASSGANVLTF
15	TRBJ2-5	TRBV5-1	CASSVGGVRRETQYF
15	TRBJ2-7	TRBV5-4	CASSSGPSQTYEQYF
13	TRBJ2-3	TRBV4-1	CASSPMGLDTQYF
12	TRBJ2-1	TRBV7-2	CASSFRSNEQFF
16	TRBJ2-5	TRBV20-1	CSAPSQYSGSQETQYF
16	TRBJ2-3	TRBV7-8	CASSLRASGSTDTQYF
16	TRBJ2-5	TRBV27	CASSLQARSGQETQYF
14	TRBJ1-2	TRBV6-5	CASSYGASIYGYTF
15	TRBJ1-5	TRBV4-3	CASSPRLASNQPQHF
15	TRBJ2-3	TRBV20-1	CSATETSGVTDTQYF
13	TRBJ2-1	TRBV30	CAWNKARINEQFF
12	TRBJ1-2	TRBV12-3/TRBV12-4	CASSTTVIRYTF
15	TRBJ2-7	TRBV5-1	CASSPGGQVSYEQYF
16	TRBJ1-5	TRBV7-2	CASSLVGGVSNQPQHF
14	TRBJ2-7	TRBV4-1	CASSQGADHYEQYF
16	TRBJ2-1	TRBV24-1	CATQLAGESSYNEQFF
13	TRBJ1-3	TRBV7-2	CASSLRTGNTIYF
16	TRBJ2-7	TRBV29-1	CSVRLAGGPISYEQYF
13	TRBJ1-2	TRBV27	CASSSHPGGGYTF
14	TRBJ1-2	TRBV10-3	CAISPGTGGDGYTF
16	TRBJ2-5	TRBV6-5	CASSYRLAGARETQYF
19	TRBJ2-1	TRBV6-1	CASGPWGLAGSSSYNEQFF
14	TRBJ2-1	TRBV24-1	CATSGTGVRGEQFF
18	TRBJ2-1	TRBV20-1	CSARGELAAFTYYNEQFF
17	TRBJ2-3	TRBV20-1	CSARGTSGPASTDTQYF
16	TRBJ2-2	TRBV5-1	CASSPPGTGLTGELFF
11	TRBJ1-2	TRBV6-5	CASMGGFGYTF